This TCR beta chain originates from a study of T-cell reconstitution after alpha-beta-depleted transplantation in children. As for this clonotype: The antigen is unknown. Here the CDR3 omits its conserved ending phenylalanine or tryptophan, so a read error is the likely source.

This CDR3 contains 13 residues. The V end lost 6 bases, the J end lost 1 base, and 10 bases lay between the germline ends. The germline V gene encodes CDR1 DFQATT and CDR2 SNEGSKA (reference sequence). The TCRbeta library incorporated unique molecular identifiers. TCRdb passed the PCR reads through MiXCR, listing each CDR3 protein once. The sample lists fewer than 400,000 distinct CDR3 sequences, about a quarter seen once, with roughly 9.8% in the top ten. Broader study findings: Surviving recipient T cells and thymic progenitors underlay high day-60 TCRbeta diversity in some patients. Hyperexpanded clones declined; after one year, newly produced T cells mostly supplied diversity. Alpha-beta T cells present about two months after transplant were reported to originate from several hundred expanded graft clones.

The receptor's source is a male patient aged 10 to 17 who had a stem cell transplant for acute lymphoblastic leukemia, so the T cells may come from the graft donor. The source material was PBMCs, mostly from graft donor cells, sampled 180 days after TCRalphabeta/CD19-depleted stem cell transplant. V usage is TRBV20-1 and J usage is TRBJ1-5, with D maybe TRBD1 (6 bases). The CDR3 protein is CSARTASNQPQHL. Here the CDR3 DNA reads TGCAGTGCAAGGACAGCAAGCAATCAGCCCCAGCATTTA.